The rows below give T cell receptor beta chains drawn from one sample of a study of breast tumors, draining lymph nodes, adjacent tissues. A single record per CDR3 protein comes from TCRdb applying MiXCR to the multiplex PCR reads. The sample contains about 66,000 distinct CDR3 sequences, roughly 40% of which appear only once. Sequencing input: breast tumor tissue. These receptor sequences come from a female donor with breast cancer. Some clones in this sample may be carry-over from other donors' samples. Both conserved end residues are trimmed from each CDR3. Expanded clones get a size class; other rows say once, few or many, or leave the size out.

>TRBV20-1|NA
SAKAASTDTQY
>TRBV12-5|many
ASGSVGYEQF
>TRBV11-3|few
ASSATTGGTEAF
>TRBV15|NA
ATSRDLGTGNNEQF
>TRBV13|NA
ASSLGTGAYEQY
>TRBV9|NA
ASTIRDRGTDTQY
>TRBV20-1|NA
SASVTAGSYTDTRY
>TRBV4-2|many
ASSQELLGRSYGYT
>TRBV19|many
ASSIGHFYGYT
>TRBV6-2/TRBV6-3|NA
ASSSPGRANYGYT
>TRBV24-1|NA
ATSGSTHNEQF
>TRBV7-7|many
ASRPYYEFFSYNEQF
>TRBV20-1|many
SAKRGQGDFEPQH
>TRBV20-1|many
SAAGTGTYEQY
>TRBV29-1|NA
SSRQGRGEQY
>TRBV2|many
ASSVLTSYNEQF
>TRBV19|many
ASNSAGVYTGELF
>TRBV7-7|once
ASSPSQNCTDTRY
>TRBV24-1|few
ATMQLCSYNSPLH
>TRBV20-1|NA
SARGTSQGGRGTGANVLT
>TRBV5-1|NA
ASSLEGAPTDTQY
>TRBV7-7|many
ASSLVRTDTQY
>TRBV13|NA
ATSIGELF